The rows below give T cell receptor beta chains drawn from one sample of a study of cytomegalovirus exposure and HLA in healthy donors. Repertoires were generated with immunoSEQ multiplex PCR, while TCRdb's copy carries only in-frame clones and drops some. The table includes approximately 190,000 clones, 80% to 85% detected once. Sequencing was performed on PBMCs. The source is a woman younger than 35 in good health and CMV-seronegative. Both conserved end residues are part of each CDR3. The D gene is left open where the match is weak. For some rows the clone size is stated as once, few or many, or as a class when expanded; others skip it.

V	size	J	D	CDR3	DNA
TRBV5-1	NA	TRBJ2-1	TRBD2	CASSLSVAGPRNEQFF	TGCGCCAGCAGCTTGTCTGTAGCGGGGCCCAGGAATGAGCAGTTCTTC
TRBV19	NA	TRBJ2-1	TRBD2	CASSIMGGLAFHNEQFF	TGTGCCAGTAGTATAATGGGGGGACTAGCGTTCCACAATGAGCAGTTCTTC
TRBV7-2	NA	TRBJ2-3	NA	CASSLPQGGDTQYF	TGTGCCAGCAGCTTACCACAGGGTGGAGATACGCAGTATTTT
TRBV25-1	once	TRBJ2-5	NA	CASSVLAEKETQYF	TGTGCCAGCAGTGTACTAGCAGAGAAAGAGACCCAGTACTTC
TRBV28	few	TRBJ1-1	NA	CASSLTGTEAFF	TGTGCCAGCAGTCTTACAGGGACCGAAGCTTTCTTT
TRBV14	NA	TRBJ2-1	TRBD1	CASSRDRGGEQFF	TGTGCCAGCAGCCGGGACAGGGGGGGGGAGCAGTTCTTC
TRBV27	NA	TRBJ2-1	NA	CASRQLGSWDNEQFF	TGTGCCAGCAGGCAACTCGGGAGCTGGGACAATGAGCAGTTCTTC
TRBV7-2	NA	TRBJ2-7	NA	CASSMDDSQSYEQYF	TGTGCCAGCAGCATGGACGACAGCCAATCCTACGAGCAGTACTTC
TRBV4-3	few	TRBJ1-3	NA	CASSQGAQGLSGNTIYF	TGCGCCAGCAGCCAAGGAGCCCAGGGTCTCTCTGGAAACACCATATATTTT
TRBV5-4	NA	TRBJ2-2	TRBD2	CASSWTSGSIGGELFF	TGTGCCAGCAGCTGGACTAGCGGGAGTATTGGCGGGGAGCTGTTTTTT
TRBV5-6	NA	TRBJ2-1	TRBD2	CASSPEPGLNNEQFF	TGTGCCAGCAGCCCTGAACCGGGACTAAACAATGAGCAGTTCTTC
TRBV5-1	NA	TRBJ1-1	NA	CASSRLPPGNTEAFF	TGCGCCAGCAGCCGACTGCCACCCGGGAACACTGAAGCTTTCTTT
TRBV18	NA	TRBJ2-1	TRBD2	CASSPVAGDTYNEQFF	TGTGCCAGCTCACCAGTAGCGGGAGACACTTACAATGAGCAGTTCTTC
TRBV6-5	NA	TRBJ1-1	NA	CASSYSPAGNTEAFF	TGTGCCAGCAGTTACTCGCCGGCAGGGAACACTGAAGCTTTCTTT
TRBV28	NA	TRBJ1-5	NA	CASSPHNQPQHF	TGTGCCAGCAGTCCCCATAATCAGCCCCAGCATTTT
TRBV5-1	NA	TRBJ1-2	TRBD1	CASSGDSSGGYTF	TGCGCCAGCAGCGGGGACAGTTCGGGAGGCTACACCTTC
TRBV6-1	NA	TRBJ1-1	TRBD1	CASSPGTGVGVF	TGTGCCAGCAGTCCCGGGACAGGGGTCGGAGTCTTT
TRBV5-6	NA	TRBJ2-5	TRBD2	CASSLGTSGNRETQYF	TGTGCCAGCAGCTTGGGGACTAGCGGAAACCGAGAGACCCAGTACTTC
TRBV28	NA	TRBJ1-4	NA	CASSLGGGEGVSEKLFF	TGTGCCAGCAGTTTAGGCGGTGGCGAGGGGGTTAGTGAAAAACTGTTTTTT
TRBV9	few	TRBJ2-7	TRBD1	CASSVRGGQDTYEQYF	TGTGCCAGCAGCGTTCGTGGGGGACAGGACACCTACGAGCAGTACTTC
TRBV25-1	NA	TRBJ1-2	NA	CATRGAPGYGYTF	TGTGCCACCCGGGGGGCGCCCGGATATGGCTACACCTTC
TRBV27	NA	TRBJ2-7	TRBD2	CASSPGTGGYEQYF	TGTGCCAGCAGCCCCGGGACGGGGGGCTACGAGCAGTACTTC
TRBV19	NA	TRBJ1-1	NA	CASSPSNTEAFF	TGTGCCAGTAGTCCGTCGAACACTGAAGCTTTCTTT
TRBV7-2	NA	TRBJ1-1	TRBD1	CASSSDRGTEAFF	TGTGCCAGCAGCTCGGACAGGGGCACTGAAGCTTTCTTT
TRBV4-1	few	TRBJ2-5	TRBD2	CASSHSTSVQETQYF	TGCGCCAGCAGCCACTCTACTAGCGTACAAGAGACCCAGTACTTC
TRBV4-2	NA	TRBJ2-1	TRBD1	CASSQDQTGGSYNEQFF	TGTGCCAGCAGCCAAGATCAAACAGGGGGCTCCTACAATGAGCAGTTCTTC
TRBV18	NA	TRBJ1-2	NA	CASSPSELTASYGYTF	TGTGCCAGCTCACCATCCGAGTTGACAGCTTCTTATGGCTACACCTTC
TRBV5-4	once	TRBJ2-4	NA	CASNQDGYIQYF	TGTGCCAGCAACCAGGATGGGTACATTCAGTACTTC
TRBV6-1	NA	TRBJ2-4	NA	CASRNRVAKNIQYF	TGTGCCAGCAGGAACAGGGTGGCCAAAAACATTCAGTACTTC
TRBV7-2	NA	TRBJ2-5	TRBD2	CASSFSGRGETQYF	TGTGCCAGCAGCTTTAGCGGGAGAGGGGAGACCCAGTACTTC
TRBV28	NA	TRBJ1-1	TRBD1	CASSPGTGWGTEAFF	TGTGCCAGCAGTCCCGGGACAGGGTGGGGAACTGAAGCTTTCTTT
TRBV5-1	NA	TRBJ2-1	TRBD1	CASSPGQGSYNEQFF	TGCGCCAGCAGCCCAGGACAGGGTTCCTACAATGAGCAGTTCTTC
TRBV4-1	NA	TRBJ2-3	TRBD2	CASSQEDGGTSIPDTQYF	TGCGCCAGCAGCCAAGAAGATGGTGGGACTAGCATCCCAGATACGCAGTATTTT
TRBV5-1	NA	TRBJ1-2	NA	CASSLQGGYGYTF	TGCGCCAGCAGCTTGCAAGGGGGCTATGGCTACACCTTC
TRBV30	NA	TRBJ1-4	NA	CAWSSGIGATNEKLFF	TGTGCCTGGAGTTCCGGGATAGGCGCAACTAATGAAAAACTGTTTTTT
TRBV28	NA	TRBJ1-5	NA	CASTHPSVEAFQPQHF	TGTGCCAGCACCCACCCGTCGGTCGAGGCGTTTCAGCCCCAGCATTTT
TRBV28	NA	TRBJ2-7	NA	CASIPEGSTYEQYF	TGTGCCAGCATCCCGGAGGGGTCAACCTACGAGCAGTACTTC
TRBV4-2	NA	TRBJ2-2	NA	CASSQDLRANTGELFF	TGTGCCAGCAGCCAAGATTTGAGAGCGAACACCGGGGAGCTGTTTTTT
TRBV4-3	NA	TRBJ2-1	TRBD2	CASSQDLAGLRDEQFF	TGCGCCAGCAGCCAAGATCTAGCGGGACTACGGGATGAGCAGTTCTTC
TRBV19	NA	TRBJ1-1	NA	CASSTGRRNTEAFF	TGTGCCAGTAGTACAGGGCGTCGAAACACTGAAGCTTTCTTT
TRBV5-4	NA	TRBJ2-7	TRBD2	CASSSLAERPYEQYF	TGTGCCAGCAGTTCCCTAGCGGAGAGACCGTACGAGCAGTACTTC
TRBV7-9	NA	TRBJ2-7	TRBD1	CARGQYLYEQYF	TGTGCCAGGGGACAGTACCTATACGAGCAGTACTTC
TRBV28	NA	TRBJ1-5	NA	CASSPLGDQPQHF	TGTGCCAGCAGCCCTTTAGGGGATCAGCCCCAGCATTTT
TRBV4-3	NA	TRBJ2-4	TRBD2	CASSQDLAGALGKNIQYF	TGCGCCAGCAGCCAAGATCTAGCGGGAGCACTGGGCAAAAACATTCAGTACTTC
TRBV28	NA	TRBJ1-2	NA	CASSPAGVIGDGGYTF	TGTGCCAGCAGCCCGGCGGGGGTAATAGGGGATGGTGGCTACACCTTC
TRBV9	few	TRBJ1-4	TRBD1	CASSEGQGEKLFF	TGTGCCAGCAGCGAGGGACAGGGTGAAAAACTGTTTTTT
TRBV6-1	NA	TRBJ1-2	TRBD1	CASSGQGAGYGYTF	TGTGCCAGCAGTGGACAGGGCGCAGGCTATGGCTACACCTTC
TRBV10-3	NA	TRBJ2-5	TRBD1	CAINSRGLGDQETQYF	TGTGCCATCAATAGTAGGGGGCTAGGGGATCAAGAGACCCAGTACTTC
TRBV28	NA	TRBJ2-1	TRBD1	CASSPPGQGYNEQFF	TGTGCCAGCAGCCCACCGGGACAGGGATACAATGAGCAGTTCTTC
TRBV10-2	NA	TRBJ2-3	TRBD2	CASGAGELDTQYF	TGCGCCAGCGGAGCGGGAGAGTTAGATACGCAGTATTTT
TRBV11-2	NA	TRBJ2-5	NA	CASSLGTAFLETQYF	TGTGCCAGCAGCTTAGGGACAGCATTCTTAGAGACCCAGTACTTC
TRBV19	NA	TRBJ2-6	NA	CASSIAGGGISGANVLTF	TGTGCCAGTAGTATAGCTGGTGGGGGCATTTCTGGGGCCAACGTCCTGACTTTC
TRBV2	NA	TRBJ2-2	TRBD2	CASSSQLAGGTGELFF	TGTGCCAGCAGCTCCCAACTAGCGGGAGGGACCGGGGAGCTGTTTTTT
TRBV2	many	TRBJ2-1	TRBD2	CASRLLAGGPSEQFF	TGTGCCAGCAGGTTACTAGCGGGAGGGCCGAGTGAGCAGTTCTTC
TRBV7-9	NA	TRBJ1-1	NA	CASSGRGGNTEAFF	TGTGCCAGCAGCGGACGGGGGGGGAACACTGAAGCTTTCTTT
TRBV10-2	NA	TRBJ1-2	NA	CASSDLGFRGYGYTF	TGCGCCAGCAGTGATTTAGGGTTTAGGGGCTATGGCTACACCTTC
TRBV10-2	NA	TRBJ2-1	TRBD2	CASTPGLAGGGSSYNEQFF	TGCGCCAGCACCCCGGGACTAGCGGGAGGGGGGAGCTCCTACAATGAGCAGTTCTTC
TRBV11-3	NA	TRBJ1-6	TRBD1	CASSPRTQGRNSPLHF	TGTGCCAGCAGCCCGAGGACACAGGGGCGGAATTCACCCCTCCACTTT
TRBV11-2	NA	TRBJ2-1	NA	CASSRGLFVSRNNEQFF	TGTGCCAGCAGCCGCGGGTTATTCGTCTCCCGGAACAATGAGCAGTTCTTC